The clone carrying this T cell receptor (beta chain) has only a few counts. Seattle's cohort entered during active infection and was followed longitudinally. The record originates from a study of blood T cell repertoires in COVID-19. Background on the study: Acute and convalescent COVID-19 specimens originated in the United States, Italy and Spain. In each case, the material was cDNA or gDNA derived from T cells, B-cell-depleted T cells, or PBMCs.

Original handling: It was from reference gene primer amplification that nucleated cell counts were estimated. The protocol was immunoSEQ multiplex PCR, while the TCRdb copy is restricted to in-frame clones and leaves out a portion. Clonal size and the V and J genes are those of that table, whereas D and trimming came from the DNA. The sample holds nearly 110,000 clones, 76% seen once. V lost 0 bases to trimming and J lost 3 bases, with 9 bases between them. This CDR3 is 15 amino acids long. Germline V gives CDR1 LNHDA, CDR2 SQIVND (reference sequence). The genes are TRBV19 and TRBJ1-5; D is unclear. This TCR was recovered from an elderly man with COVID-19, enrolled during active disease. The sample consisted of peripheral blood. CDR3 sequence: CASSIDRGYNQPQHF. CDR3 DNA sequence: TGTGCCAGTAGTATAGATCGAGGTTACAATCAGCCCCAGCATTTT.